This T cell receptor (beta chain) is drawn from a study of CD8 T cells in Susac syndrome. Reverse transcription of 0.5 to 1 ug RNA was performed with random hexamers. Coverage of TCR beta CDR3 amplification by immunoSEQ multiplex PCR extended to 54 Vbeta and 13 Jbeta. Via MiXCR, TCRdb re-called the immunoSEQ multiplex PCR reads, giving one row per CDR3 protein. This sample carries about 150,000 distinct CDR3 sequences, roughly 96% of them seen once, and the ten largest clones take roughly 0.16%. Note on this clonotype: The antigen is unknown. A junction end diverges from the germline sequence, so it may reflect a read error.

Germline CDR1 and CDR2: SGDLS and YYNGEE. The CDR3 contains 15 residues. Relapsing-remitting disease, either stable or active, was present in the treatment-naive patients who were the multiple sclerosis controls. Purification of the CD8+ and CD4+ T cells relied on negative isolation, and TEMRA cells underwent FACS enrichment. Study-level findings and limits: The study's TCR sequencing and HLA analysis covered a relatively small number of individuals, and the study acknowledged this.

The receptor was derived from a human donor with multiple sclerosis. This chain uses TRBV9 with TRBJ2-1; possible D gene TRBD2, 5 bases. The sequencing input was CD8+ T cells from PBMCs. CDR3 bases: TGTGCCAGCAGCGTTGAGGGATCCTCCTACAATGAGCAGCTCTTC. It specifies CASSVEGSSYNEQLF.